The 20 T cell receptor beta chains below all came from one sample that was sequenced in a study of early T cells in non-severe SARS-CoV-2 infection. Via MiXCR, TCRdb re-called the 5' RACE reads, giving one row per CDR3 protein. The data hold roughly 29,000 distinct CDR3 sequences, with around 6% observed a single time. The source material was whole blood, sampled at baseline. The receptors come from an adult who was a healthcare worker with PCR-confirmed SARS-CoV-2 infection or an uninfected control (not recorded which).

There are many counts of this clonotype. The chain joins TRBV12-3 or TRBV12-4 to TRBJ1-2; D ambiguous. The CDR3 totals 11 residues. With 8 bases removed from V and 8 bases from J, the gap between germline ends came to 12 bases. The CDR3 here is CASSGYDGYTF. The CDR3 nucleotides are TGTGCCAGCTCCGGCTACGACGGCTACACCTTC.

The table lists this clonotype with many counts. This sequence joins TRBV28 and TRBJ1-5; D remains ambiguous. V was trimmed by 2 bases and J by 0 bases, leaving 8 bases between them. Per germline, CDR1 MDHEN and CDR2 SYDVKM. The CDR3 length is 15 residues. The CDR3 reads CASSLTSISNQPQHF. Written as DNA, the CDR3 is TGTGCCAGCAGTTTAACATCGATTAGCAATCAGCCCCAGCATTTT.

At least ten counts were recorded for this clonotype. The J gene is TRBJ2-2, the V gene TRBV30; 8 positions match TRBD1. V lost 6 bases to trimming and J lost 6 bases; unmatched junction nucleotides: 9. This CDR3 comprises 14 residues. CDR1 and CDR2 from the germline V gene are GTSNPN and SVGIG (reference sequence). CDR3 sequence: CACPTGEMAGELFF. The CDR3 region has the DNA TGTGCCTGTCCGACAGGGGAGATGGCCGGGGAGCTGTTTTTT.

The rearrangement joins TRBV5-1 to TRBJ2-3; D is uncertain. V lost 6 bases to trimming and J lost 0 bases, with 11 bases between them. Germline CDR1 and CDR2: SGHRS and YFSETQ. The CDR3 loop spans 14 amino acids. In DNA form, the CDR3 reads TGCGCCAGCATGAATCCCGAGAGCACAGATACGCAGTATTTT. It translates to CASMNPESTDTQYF. The variable domain in full, with the rest retrieved from reference TRBV5-1 and TRBJ2-3, is KAGVTQTPRYLIKTRGQQVTLSCSPISGHRSVSWYQQTPGQGLQFLFEYFSETQRNKGNFPGRFSGRQFSNSRSEMNVSTLELGDSALYLCASMNPESTDTQYFGPGTRLTVL.

Ten or more counts support this clonotype. This sequence joins TRBV7-9 and TRBJ2-2; the D gene could be TRBD1 or TRBD2 (5 bases each). Germline loops: CDR1 SEHNR, CDR2 FQNEAQ (reference sequence). The V end lost 3 bases, the J end lost 6 bases, and 8 bases lay between the germline ends. The CDR3 contains 13 residues. DNA for the CDR3: TGTGCCAGCAGCTTGACGGGGCCCGGGGAGCTGTTTTTT. Protein: CASSLTGPGELFF.

This clonotype occurred many times. V gene TRBV18 combines with J gene TRBJ2-1, with 8 nucleotides matching TRBD1. Trimming took 2 bases from V and 4 from J; bases not matched to a gene: 10. Germline CDR1 KGHSH, CDR2 LQKENI. This CDR3 has 17 residues. The DNA for the CDR3 is TGTGCCAGCTCACCAGATCGTACAGGGGGGAAATACAATGAGCAGTTCTTC. Its translation is CASSPDRTGGKYNEQFF.

By its share, this clonotype is medium-sized. V and J are TRBV11-2 and TRBJ2-3; 8 positions agree with TRBD1. V was clipped by 1 base and J by 4 bases; unmatched bases: 1. This CDR3 has 14 amino acids. Germline CDR1 is SGHAT and CDR2 is FQNNGV. The CDR3 spells CASSLGDRPDTQYF. DNA for the CDR3: TGTGCCAGCAGCTTAGGGGACAGGCCAGATACGCAGTATTTT.

This chain uses TRBV3-1 with TRBJ1-2, with TRBD1 identical over 10 bases. Unmatched junction bases numbered 5, after V lost 0 bases and J lost 4 bases. CDR1 and CDR2 from the germline V gene are LGHDT and YNNKEL (reference sequence). The CDR3 contains 16 residues. The CDR3 bases are TGTGCCAGCAGCCAAGATTGGGACAGGGGCTTCTATGGCTACACCTTC. Amino acids: CASSQDWDRGFYGYTF.

This clonotype was detected many times. V is TRBV7-2 and J is TRBJ1-2, with D perhaps matching TRBD1 (6 bases). The CDR3 has 14 amino acids. Germline V gene data show CDR1 as SGHTA and CDR2 as FQGNSA. Trimming took 2 bases from V and 8 from J, leaving 15 bases between them. CDR3 protein: CASSLSTGLRGYTF. In nucleotides, the CDR3 is TGTGCCAGCAGCTTATCCACAGGGTTACGGGGCTACACCTTC. Together with reference TRBV7-2 and TRBJ1-2, the CDR3 gives the full variable domain: GAGVSQSPSNKVTEKGKDVELRCDPISGHTALYWYRQSLGQGLEFLIYFQGNSAPDKSGLPSDRFSAERTGGSVSTLTIQRTQQEDSAVYLCASSLSTGLRGYTFGSGTRLTVV.

This clonotype was observed a few times. V gene TRBV18 combines with J gene TRBJ2-1; the D is unclear. The CDR3 covers 15 residues. The germline CDR1 and CDR2 sequences are KGHSH and LQKENI. With 2 bases removed from V and 4 bases from J, the gap between germline ends came to 12 bases. CDR3 nucleotides: TGTGCCAGCTCACCAAGGGCCGGGCTGTACAATGAGCAGTTCTTC. Translation: CASSPRAGLYNEQFF.

This clonotype has a count of ten or more. CDR3 DNA sequence: TGTGCCAGCAGCTTAGTGGCTCACTCCACTGAAGCTTTCTTT. It specifies CASSLVAHSTEAFF. The chain couples TRBV7-2 to TRBJ1-1; D ambiguous. The CDR3 is made up of 14 amino acids. The germline CDR1 and CDR2 sequences are SGHTA and FQGNSA. V gave up 1 base and J gave up 4 bases, with 10 bases separating them.

This clonotype appeared many times. The chain employs TRBV24-1 and TRBJ2-1; 8 bases map to TRBD2. The junction had 6 bases not matched to a gene; V was cut back by 3 bases and J by 3 bases. The CDR3 is made up of 16 amino acids. The germline V gene has CDR1 KGHDR and CDR2 SFDVKD. Written as DNA, the CDR3 is TGTGCCACCAGTGATAGAGGTAGCGGGGTCTACAATGAGCAGTTCTTC. Residues: CATSDRGSGVYNEQFF.

This clonotype was picked up many times. This chain joins TRBV6-6 and TRBJ2-2; TRBD1 matches 7 bases. The CDR3 runs 13 residues. V lost 8 bases, J lost 6 bases, and 6 bases stayed unmatched. CDR1 is MNHNY, CDR2 SVGAGI, per germline (reference sequence). Here the CDR3 DNA reads TGTGCCAGCGTCACAGGGGTAGCCGGGGAGCTGTTTTTT. Translating gives CASVTGVAGELFF.

This clonotype was seen ten or more times. This sequence joins TRBV7-2 and TRBJ1-2, with 10 bases that match TRBD1. Germline V gene data show CDR1 as SGHTA and CDR2 as FQGNSA. V lost 0 bases and J lost 5; bases outside the gene matches: 3. The CDR3 consists of 15 residues. Written as DNA, the CDR3 is TGTGCCAGCAGCTTAGCGGGACAGGGGACTTATGGCTACACCTTC. The encoded protein is CASSLAGQGTYGYTF. Full variable domain (remainder filled in from reference TRBV7-2 and TRBJ1-2): GAGVSQSPSNKVTEKGKDVELRCDPISGHTALYWYRQSLGQGLEFLIYFQGNSAPDKSGLPSDRFSAERTGGSVSTLTIQRTQQEDSAVYLCASSLAGQGTYGYTFGSGTRLTVV.

This rearrangement joins TRBV18 to TRBJ2-7; D unresolved. The CDR3 is made up of 13 amino acids. The germline V gene encodes CDR1 KGHSH and CDR2 LQKENI. Trimming removed 2 bases from V and 3 bases from J, with 8 bases in between. This chain's CDR3 is CASSPERYYEQYF. CDR3 nucleotides: TGTGCCAGCTCACCAGAGAGGTACTACGAGCAGTACTTC.

This clonotype was found many times. This chain's CDR3 is CASSFEGNQPQHF. The CDR3 DNA follows: TGTGCCAGCAGCTTTGAGGGAAATCAGCCCCAGCATTTT. V usage is TRBV7-9 and J usage is TRBJ1-5; D remains unclear. Germline V gene lookup returns CDR1 SEHNR and CDR2 FQNEAQ (reference sequence). V was pared by 3 bases and J by 4 bases, with 7 bases between. The CDR3 sequence is 13 residues long.

The chain uses TRBV18 and TRBJ2-1, with D perhaps TRBD1 (5 bases). The CDR3 consists of 14 residues. V lost 3 bases and J lost 3, with 9 bases in between. Germline values: CDR1 KGHSH, CDR2 LQKENI. Here the CDR3 DNA reads TGTGCCAGCTCACCCGCCAGGGACTACAATGAGCAGTTCTTC. It is translated as CASSPARDYNEQFF.

This clonotype was counted ten times or more. The rearrangement joins TRBV12-3 or TRBV12-4 to TRBJ2-3, with 7 nucleotides matching TRBD2. V was clipped by 5 bases and J by 2 bases; unmatched bases: 10. This CDR3 spans 16 amino acids. The CDR3: CASSPKRGKNTDTQYF. The CDR3 DNA reads TGTGCCAGCAGTCCCAAGCGGGGAAAAAACACAGATACGCAGTATTTT.

The table lists this clonotype with a few counts. The chain combines TRBV7-9 with TRBJ2-7, with 9 bases lining up with TRBD1. J lost 2 bases, V lost 5 bases, and 7 bases had no gene match. This CDR3 has 15 residues. From germline, CDR1 is SEHNR and CDR2 FQNEAQ (reference sequence). The CDR3 here is CASSLRGTGPYEQYF. DNA for the CDR3: TGTGCCAGCAGCCTTAGAGGGACAGGGCCCTACGAGCAGTACTTC.

Remarks on this clonotype: This clone may be a read error of a much larger clone one base away. The chain carries TRBV7-3 and TRBJ2-3; 7 bases line up with TRBD2. Germline V gives CDR1 SGHTA, CDR2 FQGTGA. This CDR3 has 15 residues. The CDR3 DNA sequence: TGTGCCAACAGCTTAGAGGCGGGAGTGGGATATACGCAGTATTTT. Amino acid sequence: CANSLEAGVGYTQYF.